The present TCR beta chain was sequenced within a study of cytotoxic CD8 clonotypes in ibrutinib-treated CLL. Across the study: Across the patients, approximately 10 were relapsed/refractory, roughly 15 treatment-naive and about 17 IGHV unmutated. Overall study results and limits: Having risen at ibrutinib response, clonality had fallen back toward baseline by progression. Baseline levels of clonality went above those of age-matched healthy donors and moved with circulating CD8+ T-cell counts.

The V segment lost 4 bases and the J segment 5 bases; nucleotides outside the gene matches: 3. Germline values: CDR1 SGDLS, CDR2 YYNGEE. The CDR3 runs to 14 residues. Libraries were prepared by immunoSEQ multiplex PCR; TCRdb keeps only in-frame clonotypes and omits some of them. The sample holds about 97,000 clones, 70% to 80% seen once. Concerning this clone: Its antigen is unknown.

The chain joins TRBV9 to TRBJ1-3; the match to TRBD1 covers 10 bases. The receptor's source is a human donor with chronic lymphocytic leukemia. Source: PBMCs, taken after 24 months of ibrutinib treatment. The CDR3 loop reads CASSQGQGRNTIYF. The CDR3 DNA reads TGTGCCAGCAGCCAGGGACAGGGGAGAAACACCATATATTTT.